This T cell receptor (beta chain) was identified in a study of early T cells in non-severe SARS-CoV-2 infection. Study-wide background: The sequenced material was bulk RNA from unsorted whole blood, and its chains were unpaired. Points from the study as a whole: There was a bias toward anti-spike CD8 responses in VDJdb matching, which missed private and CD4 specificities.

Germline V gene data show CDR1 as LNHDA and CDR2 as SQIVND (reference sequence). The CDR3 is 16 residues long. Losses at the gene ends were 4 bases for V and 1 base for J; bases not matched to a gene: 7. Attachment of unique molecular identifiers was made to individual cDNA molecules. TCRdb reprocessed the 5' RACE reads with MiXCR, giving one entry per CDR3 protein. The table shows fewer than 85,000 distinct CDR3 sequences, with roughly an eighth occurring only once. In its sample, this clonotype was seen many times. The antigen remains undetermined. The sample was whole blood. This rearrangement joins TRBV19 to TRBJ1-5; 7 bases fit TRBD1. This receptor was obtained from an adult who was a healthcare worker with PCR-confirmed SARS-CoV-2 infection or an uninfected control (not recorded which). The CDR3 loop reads CASSKIRQGSNQPQHF. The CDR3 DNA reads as TGTGCCAGTAGTAAGATAAGACAGGGAAGCAATCAGCCCCAGCATTTT.